The T cell receptor beta chain under discussion was sequenced for a study of cytomegalovirus exposure and HLA in healthy donors. A multiplex PCR was run with 60 Vbeta primers and 13 Jbeta primers. Repertoires were generated with immunoSEQ multiplex PCR, while TCRdb's copy carries only in-frame clones and drops some. Here the sample spans approximately 180,000 clones, about 88% being singletons. CDR1 is SGHNT and CDR2 is YYREEE in the germline V gene (reference sequence). V dropped 0 bases and J dropped 4 bases, with 11 bases sitting between them. There are 15 residues in the CDR3. The material sequenced was PBMCs. The clonotype originates from a girl younger than two in good health and CMV-seronegative. This chain joins TRBV5-4 and TRBJ1-3; maybe TRBD1 (5 bases). The CDR3 region is CASSLVAGSGNTIYF. CDR3 in DNA: TGTGCCAGCAGCTTGGTTGCAGGGTCCGGAAACACCATATATTTT.